This TCR beta chain was sequenced in a study of cytomegalovirus exposure and HLA in healthy donors. About the study: Within an early data release were roughly 83 million unique TCRs drawn from HLA-typed donors.

The length of the CDR3 is 16 residues. CDR1 is GTSNPN, CDR2 SVGIG, per germline (reference sequence). Deletions cut 4 bases from V and 0 bases from J, with 18 bases between. Study-wide points: HLA alleles showed associations with 16,951 TCR beta sequences in a later analysis, at a 0.05 false discovery rate. One variant, a missense change in DCLRE1C, was linked in a later analysis to TCR beta V- and J-gene trimming. As a later analysis revealed, most CMV-associated TCR beta chains appeared HLA-restricted.

PCR was performed using 60 Vbeta and 13 Jbeta primers. Assay: immunoSEQ multiplex PCR; the TCRdb copy retains only in-frame clones and omits some. The profile shows approximately 140,000 clones, roughly 66% of them singletons. This clone has only a few counts. What it binds is not known. The sequence came from a woman between 18 and 29 years old in good health and CMV-seronegative. The sample comprised PBMCs. The V call is TRBV30, the J call TRBJ1-1; weak D call: TRBD1 (6 bases). CDR3 in amino acids: CAWNHWGPDLNTEAFF. The CDR3 DNA is TGTGCCTGGAACCACTGGGGGCCAGACTTGAACACTGAAGCTTTCTTT.